The text below deals with one T cell receptor beta chain. These data originate in a study of blood T cells in healthy people across ages. Germline V gene data show CDR1 as SGDLS and CDR2 as YYNGEE. This CDR3 is 16 amino acids long. J gave up 7 bases and V 4 bases, and 14 bases lay outside the gene matches. Alongside a J-beta primer mix, a sample-barcoded 5' primer served in a second PCR lasting about 7 to 12 cycles. TCRdb called the 5' RACE reads again in MiXCR, with one record for every CDR3 protein. The profile shows around 970,000 distinct CDR3 sequences, approximately 50% of them singletons. This chain uses TRBV9 with TRBJ2-1; 7 bases agree with TRBD1. The sample was blood. This receptor was taken from a woman in her fifties or sixties in good health. The CDR3 nucleotides are TGTGCCAGCAGCCCAACTTCGACAGGGAGACCAAATGAGCAGTTCTTC. Translating it yields CASSPTSTGRPNEQFF.